This T cell receptor (beta chain) was found in a study of beta chain features in type 1 diabetes. The CDR3 spans 15 residues. Trimming stripped 2 bases from V and 8 bases from J, with 16 bases between. The germline gives CDR1 SGHAT, CDR2 FQNNGV. General study findings and limits: All four CD4+ subsets of Type 1 diabetes patients contained TCRB CDR3s that were moderately but significantly shorter.

With respect to this clone: Its antigen is still unknown.

Isolated RNA was reverse transcribed in full, so expressed TCRB transcripts were sequenced. Sequenced by immunoSEQ multiplex PCR; TCRdb stores in-frame clones only, minus some. The profile shows about 230,000 clones, 16% of them singletons. The chain recombines TRBV11-2 with TRBJ2-4; a possible D gene is TRBD2 (6 bases). Sequencing input: naive CD4+ T cells from blood. The receptor comes from a man aged 25-40 years with type 1 diabetes. The CDR3 DNA reads TGTGCCAGCAGCTTAAATGGGGGGTACACTTACATTCAGTACTTC. It is translated as CASSLNGGYTYIQYF.